This is a list of T cell receptor beta chains from one sample in a study of T-cell reconstitution after alpha-beta-depleted transplantation in children. TCRdb used MiXCR to reprocess the PCR reads, holding one entry per CDR3 protein. The table has hundreds of thousands of distinct CDR3 sequences, 20% to 30% seen once. This sample comprised PBMCs, mostly from graft donor cells, obtained 360 days after TCRalphabeta/CD19-depleted stem cell transplant. The receptors here all came from a female patient younger than 10 who had a stem cell transplant for congenital amegakaryocytic thrombocytopenia, so the T cells may come from the graft donor. The conserved cysteine and the conserved F or W are not part of the CDR3 here. A D gene is named only where the DNA matches it firmly.

v_gene	d_gene	j_gene	CDR3aa
TRBV20-1	NA	TRBJ1-1	SARGLLVEDRLHTEAF
TRBV5-1	NA	TRBJ2-1	ASSLPGSYNEQF
TRBV20-1	TRBD1	TRBJ1-5	SAPPQQGRPQH
TRBV4-1	TRBD2	TRBJ2-3	ASSQVGGEGTDTQY
TRBV7-9	NA	TRBJ1-1	ASSLMADYTEAF
TRBV29-1	TRBD2	TRBJ2-5	SVSGTSEETQY
TRBV5-1	TRBD2	TRBJ2-3	ASSLAGRGDYTDTQY
TRBV30	NA	TRBJ2-2	AWSVSPNTGELF
TRBV13	TRBD2	TRBJ2-3	ASSPSTSGGRADTQY
TRBV12-3/TRBV12-4	TRBD2	TRBJ2-1	ASSLGLLNEQF
TRBV3-1	TRBD2	TRBJ2-2	ASSQAGLADITGELF
TRBV18	NA	TRBJ2-3	ASSPQGPYTDTQY
TRBV12-3/TRBV12-4	NA	TRBJ1-4	SSSLERALREKLF
TRBV6-5	NA	TRBJ2-5	ASSYPGAQETQY
TRBV12-3/TRBV12-4	TRBD1	TRBJ2-5	ASSLWDRGQETQY
TRBV28	NA	TRBJ1-4	ASRTGSWEKLF
TRBV29-1	NA	TRBJ2-2	SVDMSSAGTGELF
TRBV5-1	NA	TRBJ1-1	ASSWKRDTEAF
TRBV24-1	TRBD2	TRBJ2-1	ATSPAGLAGLSSYNEQF
TRBV28	NA	TRBJ2-1	ASRPDSATYNEQF
TRBV12-3/TRBV12-4	TRBD1	TRBJ2-7	ASSLRDRTYEQY
TRBV7-9	NA	TRBJ1-5	ASSVTGNQPQH
TRBV5-1	TRBD1	TRBJ2-3	ASSRDRVSDTQY
TRBV12-3/TRBV12-4	NA	TRBJ2-4	ASSFSLGKNIQY
TRBV27	NA	TRBJ2-7	ASSLTPSGDEQY
TRBV6-5	TRBD2	TRBJ2-1	ASSLPYLAGGRGDEQF
TRBV3-1	NA	TRBJ1-1	ASSNRANTEAF
TRBV5-1	TRBD1	TRBJ2-2	ASTNRGTNTGELF
TRBV4-3	NA	TRBJ2-1	ASSQVAGLGYNEQF
TRBV6-2/TRBV6-3	NA	TRBJ2-1	ASSYPTAREGRDEQF
TRBV20-1	NA	TRBJ2-1	SARDAGLVYNEQF
TRBV12-3/TRBV12-4	TRBD1	TRBJ2-1	ASRKDRERPYNEQF
TRBV6-6	NA	TRBJ1-5	ASSYSRNQPQH
TRBV29-1	TRBD2	TRBJ2-1	SGSGTRELIDNEQF
TRBV20-1	NA	TRBJ2-5	SATQETQY
TRBV2	TRBD2	TRBJ2-7	ASRITSGAYEQY
TRBV24-1	NA	TRBJ2-3	ATSDTEAGRTDTQY
TRBV10-2	TRBD1	TRBJ2-6	ASSLGQGKTGANVLT
TRBV20-1	NA	TRBJ2-5	SARDPRTWETQY
TRBV4-3	NA	TRBJ2-5	ASSQDRGTQY
TRBV20-1	TRBD1	TRBJ2-5	SAPTGGRETQY
TRBV20-1	TRBD2	TRBJ2-3	STLSGGLDTDTQY
TRBV6-1	NA	TRBJ1-5	ASSGGRTSQPQH
TRBV6-5	NA	TRBJ1-1	ASSWDGRNTEAF